The sequence of this T cell receptor beta chain was determined in a study of T cell responses to AZD1222 COVID-19 vaccine. Study-level results: Dominant at 160-218 and 743-854, vaccine-associated CD4 TCRs also spanned spike. Of spike-specific TCRs, nearly half reportedly target regions left unmutated in variants. Only 5 or 6 individuals given AZD1222 were seropositive at baseline. White British donors predominated, females outnumbered males, and clonal diversity was possibly underestimated.

On this clone itself: Its antigen remains unknown.

Using immunoSEQ multiplex PCR, the repertoire was profiled, and TCRdb retains in-frame clones only, with some absent. Of 150,000 to 180,000 clones listed, approximately 91% are singletons. This receptor was obtained from an adult who received the AZD1222 COVID-19 vaccine. The sequencing here drew on peripheral blood, taken 28 days after the second AZD1222 dose.

CDR3 region: CASSPTPRASYNSPLHF. CDR3 coding DNA: TGTGCCAGCAGCCCTACGCCCCGGGCCTCCTATAATTCACCCCTCCACTTT. The chain couples TRBV14 to TRBJ1-6, with D uncertain. Germline CDR1 reads SGHDN; CDR2 reads FVKESK. The CDR3 extends over 17 amino acids. V lost 4 bases to trimming and J lost 0 bases, with 13 bases between them.